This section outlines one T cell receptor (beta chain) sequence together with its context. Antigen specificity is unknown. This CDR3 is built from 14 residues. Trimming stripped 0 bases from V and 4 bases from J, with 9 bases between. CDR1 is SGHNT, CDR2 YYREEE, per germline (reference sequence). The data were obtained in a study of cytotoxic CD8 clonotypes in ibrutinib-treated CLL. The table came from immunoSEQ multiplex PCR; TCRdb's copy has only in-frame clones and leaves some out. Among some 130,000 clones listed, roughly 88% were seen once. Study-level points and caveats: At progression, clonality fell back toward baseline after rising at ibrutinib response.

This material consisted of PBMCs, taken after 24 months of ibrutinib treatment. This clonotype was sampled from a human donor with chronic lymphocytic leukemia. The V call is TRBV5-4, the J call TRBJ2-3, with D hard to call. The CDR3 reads CASSLVISPDTQYF. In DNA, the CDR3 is TGTGCCAGCAGCTTGGTGATTAGCCCAGATACGCAGTATTTT.